This is a list of T cell receptor beta chains from one sample in a study of T-cell reconstitution after alpha-beta-depleted transplantation in children. Each CDR3 protein is one row after TCRdb ran MiXCR on the PCR reads. The table records 600,000 to 700,000 distinct CDR3 sequences, over 15% of them present only once. Sequenced here: PBMCs from the stem cell graft donor, sampled from the stem cell graft. All receptors derive from a human donor who donated a stem cell graft to a child with acute myeloid leukemia. The CDR3 runs from the conserved cysteine through the conserved F or W. A D gene is named only where the DNA matches it firmly. For some rows the clone size is stated as once, few or many, or as a class when expanded; others skip it.

D,V,size,J,CDR3,DNA
.,TRBV15,few,TRBJ2-1,CATSRGQGLLRDEQFF,TGTGCCACCAGCAGAGGACAGGGACTTTTGAGGGATGAGCAGTTCTTC
.,TRBV18,.,TRBJ2-7,CASSPQDRYEQYF,TGTGCCAGCTCACCACAGGACAGATACGAGCAGTACTTC
.,TRBV20-1,few,TRBJ2-3,CSASSEADTQYF,TGCAGTGCTAGTTCCGAAGCAGATACGCAGTATTTT
.,TRBV9,.,TRBJ2-5,CASSRRAIPQETQYF,TGTGCCAGCAGCCGACGTGCGATCCCACAAGAGACCCAGTACTTC
TRBD1,TRBV12-3/TRBV12-4,many,TRBJ1-5,CASSRETGTGGQPQHF,TGTGCCAGCAGTCGGGAAACCGGGACAGGGGGCCAGCCCCAGCATTTT
TRBD2,TRBV5-1,few,TRBJ2-1,CASSLAVGGGALGNNEQFF,TGCGCCAGCAGCTTGGCCGTTGGCGGGGGGGCCTTGGGAAACAATGAGCAGTTCTTC
.,TRBV5-1,few,TRBJ1-2,CASSLSQDYGYTF,TGCGCCAGCAGCTTGTCCCAAGACTATGGCTACACCTTC
TRBD1,TRBV20-1,many,TRBJ2-1,CSARVRDRVDEQFF,TGCAGTGCTAGAGTCCGGGACAGGGTGGATGAGCAGTTCTTC
TRBD1,TRBV20-1,medium-sized,TRBJ1-5,CSARQGAQNQPQHF,TGCAGTGCTAGACAGGGGGCGCAAAATCAGCCCCAGCATTTT
.,TRBV29-1,.,TRBJ1-5,CSAKQVWGQPQHF,TGCAGCGCAAAACAGGTATGGGGACAGCCCCAGCATTTT
.,TRBV11-1,.,TRBJ2-5,CASSRKTGYQETQYF,TGTGCCAGCAGTCGCAAAACAGGGTATCAAGAGACCCAGTACTTC
TRBD1,TRBV2,.,TRBJ2-5,CASSFNGQGAETQYF,TGTGCCAGCAGTTTTAACGGGCAGGGGGCGGAGACCCAGTACTTC
.,TRBV29-1,many,TRBJ1-5,CSVIWVRDWPPQHF,TGCAGCGTCATCTGGGTCAGGGACTGGCCGCCCCAGCATTTT
.,TRBV12-3/TRBV12-4,many,TRBJ1-5,CASSPDTYSNQPQHF,TGTGCCAGCAGTCCGGACACCTATAGCAATCAGCCCCAGCATTTT
TRBD2,TRBV3-1,.,TRBJ2-1,CASCTPGLAGVSSYNEQFF,TGTGCCAGCTGTACCCCGGGACTAGCGGGGGTTAGCTCCTACAATGAGCAGTTCTTC
TRBD1,TRBV20-1,many,TRBJ2-7,CSARALQQGAYEQYF,TGCAGTGCTAGAGCCCTACAACAGGGGGCTTACGAGCAGTACTTC
TRBD2,TRBV10-1,.,TRBJ2-2,CASSESGLVTGELFF,TGCGCCAGCAGTGAGTCGGGACTAGTTACCGGGGAGCTGTTTTTT
.,TRBV29-1,.,TRBJ2-1,CSVVGTPYNEQFF,TGCAGCGTTGTTGGGACACCGTACAATGAGCAGTTCTTC
.,TRBV7-9,few,TRBJ1-2,CASTSLRDTFGYGYTF,TGTGCCAGCACCTCCCTCCGGGACACCTTCGGGTATGGCTACACCTTC
.,TRBV7-2,many,TRBJ1-2,CASSLYYGYTF,TGTGCCAGCAGCCTTTACTATGGCTACACCTTC
TRBD1,TRBV12-3/TRBV12-4,.,TRBJ2-2,CASSSVWTGETGELFF,TGTGCCAGCAGTTCAGTGTGGACAGGGGAAACCGGGGAGCTGTTTTTT
.,TRBV12-3/TRBV12-4,many,TRBJ2-1,CASSLATGKSYNEQFF,TGTGCCAGCAGTTTAGCGACCGGGAAATCCTACAATGAGCAGTTCTTC
.,TRBV11-2,few,TRBJ2-5,CASRHYREQETQYF,TGTGCCAGCAGGCATTACAGGGAACAAGAGACCCAGTACTTC
TRBD2,TRBV20-1,many,TRBJ2-1,CSAILAGGSTYNEQFF,TGCAGTGCCATACTAGCGGGGGGGAGTACCTACAATGAGCAGTTCTTC
.,TRBV12-3/TRBV12-4,.,TRBJ1-4,CASRGTDNEKLFF,TGTGCCAGCAGAGGGACGGATAATGAAAAACTGTTTTTT
.,TRBV7-2,.,TRBJ2-7,CASSFAGARGEQYF,TGTGCCAGCAGCTTTGCGGGGGCCCGGGGGGAGCAGTACTTC
.,TRBV10-3,.,TRBJ1-5,CAISDLGLNQPQHF,TGTGCCATCAGTGATTTGGGCTTGAATCAGCCCCAGCATTTT
.,TRBV6-8,few,TRBJ2-2,CASSYSDRAGELFF,TGTGCCAGCAGTTATTCGGACAGAGCCGGGGAGCTGTTTTTT
.,TRBV12-3/TRBV12-4,.,TRBJ1-5,CASSQLYNQPQHF,TGTGCCAGCAGTCAACTGTATAATCAGCCCCAGCATTTT
.,TRBV20-1,many,TRBJ2-7,CSARGIGGLPYEQYF,TGCAGTGCTAGAGGGATCGGGGGCCTACCCTACGAGCAGTACTTC
.,TRBV10-3,many,TRBJ2-1,CAISESTVEQFF,TGTGCCATCAGTGAGTCGACTGTTGAGCAGTTCTTC
TRBD1,TRBV5-5,many,TRBJ1-1,CASSLRDRPNTEAFF,TGTGCCAGCAGCTTGCGGGACAGACCGAACACTGAAGCTTTCTTT